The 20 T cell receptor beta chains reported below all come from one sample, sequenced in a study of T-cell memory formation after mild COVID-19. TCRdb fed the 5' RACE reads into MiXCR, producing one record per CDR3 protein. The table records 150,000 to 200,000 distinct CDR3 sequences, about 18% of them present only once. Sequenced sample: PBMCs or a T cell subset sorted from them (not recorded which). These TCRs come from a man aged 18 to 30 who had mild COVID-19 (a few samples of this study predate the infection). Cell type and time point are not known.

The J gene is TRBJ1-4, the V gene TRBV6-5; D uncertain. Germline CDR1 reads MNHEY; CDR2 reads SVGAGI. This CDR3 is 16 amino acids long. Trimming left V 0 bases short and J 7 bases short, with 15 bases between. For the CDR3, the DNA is TGTGCCAGCAGTTACTCTGGGATCCGAACCGCTGAAAAACTGTTTTTT. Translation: CASSYSGIRTAEKLFF.

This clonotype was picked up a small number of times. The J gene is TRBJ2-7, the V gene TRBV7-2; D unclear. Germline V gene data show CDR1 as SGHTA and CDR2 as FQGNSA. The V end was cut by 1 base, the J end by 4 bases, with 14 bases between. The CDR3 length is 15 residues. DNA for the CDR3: TGTGCCAGCAGCTTAGTACCCGTCGGCCCTTACGAGCAGTACGTC. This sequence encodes CASSLVPVGPYEQYV.

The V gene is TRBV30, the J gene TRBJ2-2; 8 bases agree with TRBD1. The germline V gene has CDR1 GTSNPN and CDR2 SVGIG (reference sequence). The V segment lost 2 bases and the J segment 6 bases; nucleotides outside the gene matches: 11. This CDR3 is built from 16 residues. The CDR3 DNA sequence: TGTGCCTGGAGTACCTTACAGGGGGGAGGACCCGGGGAGCTGTTTTTT. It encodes CAWSTLQGGGPGELFF.

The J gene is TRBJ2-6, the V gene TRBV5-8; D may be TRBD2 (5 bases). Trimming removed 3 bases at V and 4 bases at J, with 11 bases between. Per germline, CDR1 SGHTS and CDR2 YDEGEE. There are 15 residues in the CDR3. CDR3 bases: TGTGCCAGCAGCTCCTCGGGATGGGGGGCCAACGTCCTGACTTTC. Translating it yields CASSSSGWGANVLTF.

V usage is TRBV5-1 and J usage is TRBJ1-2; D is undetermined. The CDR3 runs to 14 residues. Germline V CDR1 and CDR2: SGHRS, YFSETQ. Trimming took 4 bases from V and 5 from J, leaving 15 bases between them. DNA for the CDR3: TGCGCCAGCAGCCCCTACAGCGGACCTTATGGCTACACCTTC. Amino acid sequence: CASSPYSGPYGYTF.

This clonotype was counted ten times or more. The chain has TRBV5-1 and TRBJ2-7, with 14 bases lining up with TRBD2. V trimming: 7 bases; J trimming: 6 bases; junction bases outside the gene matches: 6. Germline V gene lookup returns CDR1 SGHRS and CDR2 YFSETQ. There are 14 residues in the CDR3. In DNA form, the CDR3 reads TGCGCCAGCCGAACCGGACTAGCGGGGGGCGAGCAGTACTTC. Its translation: CASRTGLAGGEQYF.

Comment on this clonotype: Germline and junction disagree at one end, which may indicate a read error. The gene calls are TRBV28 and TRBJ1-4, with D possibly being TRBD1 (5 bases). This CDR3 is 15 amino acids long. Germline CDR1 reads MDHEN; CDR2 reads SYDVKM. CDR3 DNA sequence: TGTTCCAGCAGTTCCAAGACAGCCCTGGACGAAAAACTGTTTTTT. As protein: CSSSSKTALDEKLFF.

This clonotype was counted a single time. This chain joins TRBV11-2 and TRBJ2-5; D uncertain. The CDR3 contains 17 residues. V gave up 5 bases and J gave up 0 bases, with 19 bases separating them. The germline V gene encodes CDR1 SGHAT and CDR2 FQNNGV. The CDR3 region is CASSQRLHGSYQETQYF. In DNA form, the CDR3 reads TGTGCCAGCAGCCAGCGCCTCCACGGTTCGTACCAAGAGACCCAGTACTTC.

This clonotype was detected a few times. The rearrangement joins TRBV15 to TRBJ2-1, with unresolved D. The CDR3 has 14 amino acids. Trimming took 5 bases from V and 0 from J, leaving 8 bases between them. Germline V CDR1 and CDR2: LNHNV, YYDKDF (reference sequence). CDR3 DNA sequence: TGTGCCACCAGCCCTCCGGACTCCTACAATGAGCAGTTCTTC. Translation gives CATSPPDSYNEQFF.

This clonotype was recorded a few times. CDR3 sequence reads: CASSPDRGYPETQYF. In DNA form, the CDR3 reads TGTGCCAGCAGTCCCGACAGGGGCTATCCAGAGACCCAGTACTTC. This chain joins TRBV12-3 or TRBV12-4 and TRBJ2-5; 8 positions match TRBD1. V was clipped by 5 bases and J by 4 bases; unmatched bases: 9. CDR3 length equals 15 residues.

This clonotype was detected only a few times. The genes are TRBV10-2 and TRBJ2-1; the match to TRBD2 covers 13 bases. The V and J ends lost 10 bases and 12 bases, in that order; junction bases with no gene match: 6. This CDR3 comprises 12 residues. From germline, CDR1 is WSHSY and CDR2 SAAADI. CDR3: CATWTSGGGQFF. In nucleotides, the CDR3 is TGCGCCACCTGGACTAGCGGGGGAGGGCAGTTCTTC.

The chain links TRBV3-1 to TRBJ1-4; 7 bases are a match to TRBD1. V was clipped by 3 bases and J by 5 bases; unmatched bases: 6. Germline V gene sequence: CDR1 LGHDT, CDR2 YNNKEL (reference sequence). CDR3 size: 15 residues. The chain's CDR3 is CASSHRGGPNEKLFF. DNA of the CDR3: TGTGCCAGCAGCCACAGGGGGGGGCCCAATGAAAAACTGTTTTTT.

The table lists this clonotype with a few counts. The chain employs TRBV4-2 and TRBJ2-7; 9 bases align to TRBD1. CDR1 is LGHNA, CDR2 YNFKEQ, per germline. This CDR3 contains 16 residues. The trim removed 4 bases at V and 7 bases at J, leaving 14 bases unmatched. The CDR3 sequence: CASSPYGEGQGVEQYF. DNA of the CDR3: TGTGCCAGCAGCCCTTATGGGGAGGGACAGGGAGTGGAGCAGTACTTC.

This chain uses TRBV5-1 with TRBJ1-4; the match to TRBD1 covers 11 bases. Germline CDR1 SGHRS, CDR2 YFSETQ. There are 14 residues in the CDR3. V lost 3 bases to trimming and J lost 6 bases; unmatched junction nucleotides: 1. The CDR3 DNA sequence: TGCGCCAGCAGCTGGGACAGGGGGGATGAAAAACTGTTTTTT. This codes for CASSWDRGDEKLFF.

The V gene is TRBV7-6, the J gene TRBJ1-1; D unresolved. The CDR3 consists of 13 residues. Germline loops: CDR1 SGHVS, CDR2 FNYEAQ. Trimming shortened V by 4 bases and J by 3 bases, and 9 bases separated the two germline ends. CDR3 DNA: TGTGCCAGCAGCTCCCATCTGGACACTGAAGCTTTCTTT. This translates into CASSSHLDTEAFF.

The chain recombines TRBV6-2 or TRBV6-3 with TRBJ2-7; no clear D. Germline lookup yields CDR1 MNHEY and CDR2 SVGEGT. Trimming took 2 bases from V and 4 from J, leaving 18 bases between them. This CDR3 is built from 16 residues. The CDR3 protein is CASSYQSTYPRYEQYF. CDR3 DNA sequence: TGTGCCAGCAGTTACCAATCAACCTACCCTCGGTACGAGCAGTACTTC.

This chain's CDR3 is CASSEGLAGARGRETQYF. For the CDR3, the DNA is TGTGCCAGCAGTGAAGGGCTAGCGGGGGCCCGAGGGCGTGAGACCCAGTACTTC. This chain connects TRBV2 to TRBJ2-5; 10 positions match TRBD2. Germline V gives CDR1 SNHLY, CDR2 FYNNEI. This CDR3 comprises 18 residues. Germline trimming cut 1 base from V and 5 bases from J; bases unmatched to any gene: 13.

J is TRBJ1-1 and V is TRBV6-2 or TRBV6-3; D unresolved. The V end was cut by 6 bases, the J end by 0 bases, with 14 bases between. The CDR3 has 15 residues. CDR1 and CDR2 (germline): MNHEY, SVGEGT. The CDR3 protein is CASRVTSGLNTEAFF. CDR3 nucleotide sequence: TGTGCCAGCAGAGTCACTTCGGGCTTGAACACTGAAGCTTTCTTT.

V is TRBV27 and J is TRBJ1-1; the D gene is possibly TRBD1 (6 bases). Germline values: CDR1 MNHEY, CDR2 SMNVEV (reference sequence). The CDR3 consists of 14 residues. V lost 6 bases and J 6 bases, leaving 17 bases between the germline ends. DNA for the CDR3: TGTGCCAGCAGGTTGACCAGGGGTTCTGCTGAAGCTTTCTTT. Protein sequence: CASRLTRGSAEAFF.

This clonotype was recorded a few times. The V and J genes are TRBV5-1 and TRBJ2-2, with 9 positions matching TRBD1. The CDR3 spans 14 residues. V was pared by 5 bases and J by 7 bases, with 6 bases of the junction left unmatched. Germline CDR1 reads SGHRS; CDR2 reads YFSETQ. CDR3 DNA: TGCGCCAGCAGACGACAGGGGGATGGCGGGGAGCTGTTTTTT. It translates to CASRRQGDGGELFF.